One sample yielded the 32 T cell receptor beta chains listed below, sequenced in a study of blood T cell repertoires in COVID-19. Profiling relied on immunoSEQ multiplex PCR, and the TCRdb table lists in-frame clones only, not all of them. The sample has 110,000 to 150,000 clones, about four fifths seen once. The sample comprised peripheral blood. The receptors were sampled from a human donor in a cohort sampled during active COVID-19.

The chain recombines TRBV5-6 with TRBJ2-7; TRBD1 matches 7 bases. Per the germline V gene, CDR1 is SGHDT and CDR2 is YYEEEE. CDR3 size: 14 residues. With 3 bases clipped from V and 6 bases from J, the junction kept 9 bases outside the gene matches. CDR3 nucleotide sequence: TGTGCCAGCAGCTCCACAGGGGCGCTGGGCGAGCAGTACTTC. The encoded protein is CASSSTGALGEQYF.

The CDR3 loop reads CATSDSGLAAPGFRQYF. The CDR3 coding sequence is TGTGCCACCAGTGATTCCGGACTAGCCGCCCCGGGTTTTCGGCAGTACTTC. This chain connects TRBV24-1 to TRBJ2-7; 8 nucleotides line up with TRBD2. The trim removed 2 bases at V and 9 bases at J, leaving 17 bases unmatched. Germline V gives CDR1 KGHDR, CDR2 SFDVKD. CDR3 length equals 17 residues.

The chain links TRBV7-9 to TRBJ2-3; the D gene is possibly TRBD2 (6 bases). Deletions cut 0 bases from V and 4 bases from J, with 14 bases between. This CDR3 is built from 16 residues. Germline CDR1 SEHNR, CDR2 FQNEAQ (reference sequence). For the CDR3, the DNA is TGTGCCAGCAGCTTAGCGGTGGGAGGTAGGGCAGATACGCAGTATTTT. This translates into CASSLAVGGRADTQYF.

The rearrangement links TRBV6-6 to TRBJ1-5; D might be TRBD1 (5 bases). Germline V lookup: CDR1 MNHNY, CDR2 SVGAGI (reference sequence). This CDR3 has 17 residues. The ends were cut back, 5 bases at V and 9 bases at J, with 26 bases in the middle. CDR3 sequence (DNA): TGTGCCAGCAGTCCCTCAACTTATCGGACACCTTGGGGGCCCCAGCATTTT. Translating gives CASSPSTYRTPWGPQHF.

This clone was picked up one time. For the CDR3, the DNA is TGTGCCAGCAGTGGGGGGACTTCCAGCCTCGAGCAGTACTTC. Its protein product is CASSGGTSSLEQYF. The chain joins TRBV7-2 to TRBJ2-7; tentatively, D is TRBD2 (6 bases). The CDR3 sequence is 14 residues long. V dropped 6 bases and J dropped 6 bases, with 18 bases sitting between them. Germline-derived CDR1 and CDR2 are SGHTA and FQGNSA.

The rearrangement joins TRBV5-4 to TRBJ1-3; D is possibly TRBD1 (6 bases). Germline CDR1 and CDR2: SGHNT and YYREEE (reference sequence). Deletions cut 3 bases from V and 4 bases from J, with 14 bases between. This CDR3 has 15 amino acids. The CDR3 region has the DNA TGTGCCAGCAGCTCTAAGGACAGCTTCGGAAACACCATATATTTT. It yields the protein CASSSKDSFGNTIYF.

The chain joins TRBV28 to TRBJ2-5; D possibly corresponds to TRBD2 (5 bases). Per the germline V gene, CDR1 is MDHEN and CDR2 is SYDVKM. The CDR3 contains 12 residues. V was clipped by 5 bases and J by 5 bases, with 9 bases between them. CDR3 sequence: CASSLLGETQYF. The CDR3 coding sequence is TGTGCCAGCAGTCTACTAGGGGAGACCCAGTACTTC. The full variable domain, its missing parts supplied by reference TRBV28 and TRBJ2-5, is DVKVTQSSRYLVKRTGEKVFLECVQDMDHENMFWYRQDPGLGLRLIYFSYDVKMKEKGDIPEGYSVSREKKERFSLILESASTNQTSMYLCASSLLGETQYFGPGTRLLVL.

This clone has a single count. This rearrangement joins TRBV6-2 or TRBV6-3 to TRBJ2-2, with 10 bases identical to TRBD2. The J segment lost 4 bases and the V segment lost 1 base, leaving 3 bases of the junction unmatched. CDR3 length: 16 residues. CDR1 and CDR2 from the germline V gene are MNHEY and SVGEGT. CDR3 loop: CASSYYGLAATGELFF. The CDR3 DNA is TGTGCCAGCAGTTACTACGGACTAGCGGCCACCGGGGAGCTGTTTTTT.

The V call is TRBV24-1, the J call TRBJ2-2; the match to TRBD2 covers 13 bases. The CDR3 extends over 15 amino acids. Unmatched junction bases numbered 2, after V lost 5 bases and J lost 6 bases. Germline V CDR1 and CDR2: KGHDR, SFDVKD. This chain's CDR3 is CATSGLAGGPGELFF. Here the CDR3 DNA reads TGTGCCACCAGTGGACTAGCGGGAGGCCCCGGGGAGCTGTTTTTT.

The V gene is TRBV9, the J gene TRBJ2-5; TRBD2 agrees at 7 bases. Germline CDR1 is SGDLS and CDR2 is YYNGEE. V trimming: 0 bases; J trimming: 3 bases; junction bases outside the gene matches: 5. The CDR3 covers 15 residues. The CDR3 loop reads CASSVGGRAEETQYF. DNA for the CDR3: TGTGCCAGCAGCGTAGGTGGGAGGGCCGAAGAGACCCAGTACTTC.

This chain links TRBV18 with TRBJ2-1, with 10 bases lining up with TRBD2. From germline, CDR1 is KGHSH and CDR2 LQKENI. With V trimmed by 0 bases and J by 10 bases, 9 bases remained unmatched. The CDR3 is 16 residues long. Here the CDR3 reads CASSPPTLAGGQEQFF. CDR3 bases: TGTGCCAGCTCACCACCGACTTTAGCGGGAGGTCAAGAGCAGTTCTTC.

This clone occurred once. V and J are TRBV7-9 and TRBJ2-5, with D maybe TRBD2 (5 bases). The V and J ends lost 7 bases and 5 bases respectively, with 20 bases between them. The germline V gene has CDR1 SEHNR and CDR2 FQNEAQ (reference sequence). This CDR3 region has 15 residues. The CDR3 nucleotides are TGTGCCAGCACCACCAGCGGTCCCGGGTGGGAGACCCAGTACTTC. Its translation is CASTTSGPGWETQYF.

The rearrangement uses TRBV10-3 and TRBJ2-3; the match to TRBD2 covers 14 bases. With 7 bases clipped from V and 0 bases from J, the junction kept 9 bases outside the gene matches. This CDR3 is built from 18 residues. Germline loops: CDR1 ENHRY, CDR2 SYGVKD. The CDR3 is CAIKPGLAGATSTDTQYF. CDR3 nucleotides: TGTGCCATCAAACCGGGACTAGCGGGAGCCACTAGCACAGATACGCAGTATTTT.

The CDR3 nucleotides read TGCAGCGTCGTCATTAGCGGGAGGGTATTTATGGCCTACGAGCAGTACTTC. Translated: CSVVISGRVFMAYEQYF. The rearrangement links TRBV29-1 to TRBJ2-7; 11 bases are a match to TRBD2. Germline loops: CDR1 SQVTM, CDR2 ANQGSEA. V lost 6 bases, J lost 2 bases, and 15 bases stayed unmatched. This CDR3 comprises 17 residues.

The sample holds one count of this clone. This sequence joins TRBV4-3 and TRBJ1-1; 8 bases align to TRBD1. This CDR3 contains 19 residues. From germline, CDR1 is LGHNA and CDR2 YSLEER. Trimming removed 1 base from V and 3 bases from J; junction bases left unmatched: 16. This CDR3 reads CASSQAVGQGAVVDTEAFF. The CDR3 DNA reads TGCGCCAGCAGCCAAGCAGTGGGGCAGGGGGCTGTCGTAGACACTGAAGCTTTCTTT.

The chain combines TRBV10-3 with TRBJ2-7; TRBD1 matches 8 bases. The CDR3 length is 12 residues. The V segment lost 10 bases and the J segment 3 bases; nucleotides outside the gene matches: 5. Germline loops: CDR1 ENHRY, CDR2 SYGVKD. The CDR3 here is CATGQGGYEQYF. The CDR3 region has the DNA TGTGCCACCGGACAGGGAGGCTACGAGCAGTACTTC.

The chain carries TRBV18 and TRBJ1-5, with a weak D call TRBD1 (5 bases). Germline V gives CDR1 KGHSH, CDR2 LQKENI. The CDR3 has 13 amino acids. V dropped 6 bases and J dropped 5 bases, with 11 bases sitting between them. The CDR3 reads CASSYDSYQPQHF. CDR3 nucleotides: TGTGCCAGCTCCTACGACAGTTATCAGCCCCAGCATTTT. Looking up the rest from reference TRBV18 and TRBJ1-5 gives the full variable domain: NAGVMQNPRHLVRRRGQEARLRCSPMKGHSHVYWYRQLPEEGLKFMVYLQKENIIDESGMPKERFSAEFPKEGPSILRIQQVVRGDSAAYFCASSYDSYQPQHFGDGTRLSIL.

This chain uses TRBV9 with TRBJ2-6; D is uncertain. Germline values: CDR1 SGDLS, CDR2 YYNGEE. V was shortened by 3 bases and J by 4 bases, with 23 bases between the two germline ends. The CDR3 runs to 19 residues. The CDR3 nucleotides are TGTGCCAGCAGCGCCCCCGACACGTCTGGTGTGAAAGGGGCCAACGTCCTGACTTTC. Translating it yields CASSAPDTSGVKGANVLTF. Looking up the rest from reference TRBV9 and TRBJ2-6 gives the full variable domain: DSGVTQTPKHLITATGQRVTLRCSPRSGDLSVYWYQQSLDQGLQFLIQYYNGEERAKGNILERFSAQQFPDLHSELNLSSLELGDSALYFCASSAPDTSGVKGANVLTFGAGSRLTVL.

This chain joins TRBV4-1 and TRBJ2-7; weak D call: TRBD1 (6 bases). The V end lost 1 base, the J end lost 1 base, and 14 bases lay between the germline ends. This CDR3 comprises 16 residues. Germline V gene sequence: CDR1 MGHRA, CDR2 YSYEKL. The CDR3 sequence is CASSQVQQGPSYEQYF. CDR3 coding DNA: TGCGCCAGCAGCCAAGTACAACAGGGACCTTCCTACGAGCAGTACTTC.

Note on this clone: This sample also contains other DNA sequences that code for the same CDR3. The chain joins TRBV7-9 to TRBJ2-5; 10 bases align to TRBD2. CDR1 and CDR2 from the germline V gene are SEHNR and FQNEAQ (reference sequence). This CDR3 has 14 residues. Losses at the gene ends were 6 bases for V and 4 bases for J; bases not matched to a gene: 5. The DNA for the CDR3 is TGTGCCAGCAGTCTAGCGGGGGCAGGAGAGACCCAGTACTTC. Encoded protein: CASSLAGAGETQYF.

The chain has TRBV5-1 and TRBJ2-5, with 10 bases matching TRBD2. V gave up 2 bases and J gave up 0 bases; unmatched junction bases: 4. The CDR3 has 16 residues. Per the germline V gene, CDR1 is SGHRS and CDR2 is YFSETQ. This chain's CDR3 is CASSLLAGGNQETQYF. The DNA of the CDR3 is TGCGCCAGCAGCTTATTAGCGGGAGGCAACCAAGAGACCCAGTACTTC. The full variable domain, with the rest looked up from reference TRBV5-1 and TRBJ2-5, is KAGVTQTPRYLIKTRGQQVTLSCSPISGHRSVSWYQQTPGQGLQFLFEYFSETQRNKGNFPGRFSGRQFSNSRSEMNVSTLELGDSALYLCASSLLAGGNQETQYFGPGTRLLVL.

The V and J genes are TRBV28 and TRBJ1-2, with D perhaps TRBD1 (6 bases). The CDR3 length is 14 residues. The germline V and J ends were trimmed by 6 bases and 2 bases, with 13 bases remaining between them. Germline V lookup: CDR1 MDHEN, CDR2 SYDVKM. The CDR3 loop is CASRLTGRNYGYTF. CDR3 bases: TGTGCCAGCAGGCTGACAGGAAGAAACTATGGCTACACCTTC.

This sequence joins TRBV6-5 and TRBJ1-1; D gene uncertain. Germline V gene lookup returns CDR1 MNHEY and CDR2 SVGAGI. The CDR3 is made up of 15 amino acids. V dropped 3 bases and J dropped 1 base, with 12 bases sitting between them. This CDR3 reads CASSYTVRQNTEAFF. The CDR3 DNA sequence: TGTGCCAGCAGTTATACCGTCCGACAGAACACTGAAGCTTTCTTT.

The rearrangement links TRBV5-6 to TRBJ2-3; D not certain. The V end lost 5 bases, the J end lost 1 base, and 14 bases lay between the germline ends. The germline gives CDR1 SGHDT, CDR2 YYEEEE. There are 15 residues in the CDR3. CDR3 nucleotides: TGTGCCAGCAGTAAGTTGAGTTTTGGCACAGATACGCAGTATTTT. Residues: CASSKLSFGTDTQYF.

The chain is built from TRBV14 and TRBJ2-1, with 14 bases aligning to TRBD2. With V trimmed by 0 bases and J by 8 bases, 15 bases remained unmatched. The CDR3 has 20 amino acids. Germline CDR1 reads SGHDN; CDR2 reads FVKESK. The DNA for the CDR3 is TGTGCCAGCAGCCAAGATAAAAGGGAGGGACTAGCGGGAGTGCAAGATGAGCAGTTCTTC. This gives the protein CASSQDKREGLAGVQDEQFF.

In its sample, this clone was seen a few times. V usage is TRBV5-5 and J usage is TRBJ2-6, with 12 bases that match TRBD2. CDR3 size: 18 residues. After removal of 4 bases from V and 2 bases from J, the junction contained 7 bases not matched to a gene. CDR1 is SGHKS and CDR2 is YYEKEE in the germline V gene (reference sequence). CDR3 protein: CASSGWTSGIAGANVLTF. The CDR3 DNA reads as TGTGCCAGCAGCGGGTGGACTAGCGGGATTGCTGGGGCCAACGTCCTGACTTTC.

The chain carries TRBV6-2 or TRBV6-3 and TRBJ1-2, with 7 bases identical to TRBD1. V shed 5 bases and J 4 bases; nucleotides not matched to a gene: 7. In germline, CDR1 is MNHEY, CDR2 SVGEGT. The CDR3 covers 14 residues. CDR3: CASSTRDSVYGYTF. CDR3 nucleotides: TGTGCCAGCAGTACGCGGGACAGCGTCTATGGCTACACCTTC.

The chain employs TRBV15 and TRBJ2-7; 12 nucleotides agree with TRBD2. The CDR3 runs 18 residues. Germline V gene lookup returns CDR1 LNHNV and CDR2 YYDKDF (reference sequence). V trimming: 5 bases; J trimming: 0 bases; junction bases outside the gene matches: 11. CDR3 nucleotides: TGTGCCACCAGCGCTCCGGGACTAGCGGGTCGGAGCTCCTACGAGCAGTACTTC. Translating gives CATSAPGLAGRSSYEQYF.

The chain uses TRBV7-2 and TRBJ2-5; D possibly corresponds to TRBD2 (5 bases). V was clipped by 1 base and J by 3 bases, with 6 bases between them. The CDR3 has 13 amino acids. The germline V gene encodes CDR1 SGHTA and CDR2 FQGNSA. The CDR3 loop is CASSLEAEETQYF. Written as DNA, the CDR3 is TGTGCCAGCAGCTTAGAAGCGGAAGAGACCCAGTACTTC.

This clone has a handful of counts. The chain uses TRBV18 and TRBJ1-1; D is perhaps TRBD1 (5 bases). CDR3 length: 13 amino acids. Germline CDR1 KGHSH, CDR2 LQKENI. V shed 3 bases and J shed 8 bases, with 13 bases lying between them. The CDR3 sequence is CASSPSQGLEAFF. CDR3 bases: TGTGCCAGCTCACCCAGTCAGGGACTGGAAGCTTTCTTT.

The CDR3 sequence: CASSNLAGAAYEQYF. In nucleotides, the CDR3 is TGTGCCAGCAGTAACCTAGCGGGAGCCGCCTACGAGCAGTACTTC. This chain links TRBV25-1 with TRBJ2-7, with TRBD2 matching over 10 bases. J gave up 2 bases and V 5 bases, and 6 bases lay outside the gene matches. This CDR3 has 15 amino acids. Germline V gives CDR1 MGHDK, CDR2 SYGVNS.

The table lists this clone with a few counts. The gene calls are TRBV25-1 and TRBJ1-6; weak D call: TRBD1 (5 bases). Trimming left V 2 bases short and J 11 bases short, with 7 bases between. Germline values: CDR1 MGHDK, CDR2 SYGVNS. The CDR3 contains 12 residues. The chain's CDR3 is CASSELGAPLHF. The CDR3 DNA is TGTGCCAGCAGTGAACTAGGGGCACCCCTCCACTTT.